A selection of T cell receptor beta chains follows, all from one sample in a study of T cells after yellow fever vaccination. TCRdb reprocessed the 5' RACE reads with MiXCR, giving one entry per CDR3 protein. The data contain around 30,000 distinct CDR3 sequences, 6.3% of them singletons. The sample in question was PBMCs, either bulk or a sorted T-cell subset (CD4+, CD8+, memory, or dextramer-sorted; not recorded which), obtained on the day of the yellow fever booster vaccination. These receptors all stem from a young man who received the YFV17D yellow fever vaccine. Each CDR3 is given with its conserved first and last residue. D genes are given only for firm matches. Only part of the rows carry a size: once, few, many, or a class if the clone is expanded.

CDR3nt,CDR3aa,len,j_gene,d_gene,abundance,v_gene
TGTGCCAGCAGTAGGGGTCCTAATGAAAAACTGTTTTTT,CASSRGPNEKLFF,13,TRBJ1-4,.,many,TRBV27
TGTGCCAGCAGTTCTAGTTCCTACAATGAGCAGTTCTTC,CASSSSSYNEQFF,13,TRBJ2-1,.,many,TRBV12-3/TRBV12-4
TGTGCCAGCAGCCCCGGAGGCACGGGCTTTACAGCTAACTATGGCTACACCTTC,CASSPGGTGFTANYGYTF,18,TRBJ1-2,.,many,TRBV5-4
TGTGCCACCAGTGATCCCACAGAGGGTGTCCACGAGCAGTACTTC,CATSDPTEGVHEQYF,15,TRBJ2-7,.,many,TRBV24-1
TGTGCCAGCTACTCGCGGGAGGGCCAAGAGACCCAGTACTTC,CASYSREGQETQYF,14,TRBJ2-5,TRBD2,many,TRBV6-5
TGTGCCAGCAGCTTTAACAGAAAAGAGACCCAGTACTTC,CASSFNRKETQYF,13,TRBJ2-5,.,.,TRBV7-2
TGTGCCAGTAGCGACGGGAGTCGGTACGAGCAGTACTTC,CASSDGSRYEQYF,13,TRBJ2-7,.,many,TRBV19
TGTGCCAGCAGTTACCCCCGTAGCGGGAGGGCCGTAAACAATGAGCAGTTCTTC,CASSYPRSGRAVNNEQFF,18,TRBJ2-1,TRBD2,many,TRBV6-2/TRBV6-3
TGTGCCAGCTCACCACCGAGGGTCTATAGCGTTAGTGAGCAGTTCTTC,CASSPPRVYSVSEQFF,16,TRBJ2-1,.,many,TRBV18
TGTGCCAGCAGTACTTACAATGAGCAGTTCTTC,CASSTYNEQFF,11,TRBJ2-1,.,.,TRBV12-3/TRBV12-4
TGTGCCAGCAGCCAGGGACAGGCGCAGTACTTC,CASSQGQAQYF,11,TRBJ2-7,TRBD1,many,TRBV13
TGTGCCAGCAGTTTCGGAGGCACAGATACGCAGTATTTT,CASSFGGTDTQYF,13,TRBJ2-3,.,many,TRBV12-3/TRBV12-4
TGTGCCAGCAGTTACGATCCCTCTGGGGCCAACGTCCTGACTTTC,CASSYDPSGANVLTF,15,TRBJ2-6,.,few,TRBV6-5
TGTGCCAGCAGCTTAGAAGCCGAAGATACGCAGTATTTT,CASSLEAEDTQYF,13,TRBJ2-3,.,.,TRBV7-2
TGTGCCAGCAGCCAAGAAGGGCCCTACGAGCAGTACTTC,CASSQEGPYEQYF,13,TRBJ2-7,.,medium-sized,TRBV4-2
TGTGCCAGCAGCTCGACTAGCGGGAGAGAAGAGTTCTTC,CASSSTSGREEFF,13,TRBJ2-1,TRBD2,few,TRBV7-2
TGCAGCGTAAGCACAGATACGCAGTATTTT,CSVSTDTQYF,10,TRBJ2-3,.,few,TRBV29-1
TGTGCCAGCAGCCAAGGCGGGACGATACGCTACGAGCAGTACTTC,CASSQGGTIRYEQYF,15,TRBJ2-7,.,many,TRBV3-1
TGTGCCAGCAGCCAAATTGCAGAACAAGAGACCCAGTACTTC,CASSQIAEQETQYF,14,TRBJ2-5,.,many,TRBV3-1
TGTGCCAGCAGCTTCAGCAGTTTGAACACCGGGGAGCTGTTTTTT,CASSFSSLNTGELFF,15,TRBJ2-2,.,many,TRBV7-2
TGCAGTGCTAGAACAGGGTCGCGGAATGAAAAACTGTTTTTT,CSARTGSRNEKLFF,14,TRBJ1-4,.,many,TRBV20-1
TGCAGCGTTTCCCTCTCCGGGAAGGGGACCAATGAGCAGTTCTTC,CSVSLSGKGTNEQFF,15,TRBJ2-1,.,.,TRBV29-1
TGTGCCAGTACCCTTGGGAACTCCTACGAGCAGTACTTC,CASTLGNSYEQYF,13,TRBJ2-7,.,.,TRBV19
TGTGCCAGCAGTACGGGACGTGACCAAGAGACCCAGTACTTC,CASSTGRDQETQYF,14,TRBJ2-5,.,few,TRBV6-2/TRBV6-3
TGCGCCAGCAGCCAGGGACCTGCCACCGGAAACATTCAGTACTTC,CASSQGPATGNIQYF,15,TRBJ2-4,.,few,TRBV4-3
TGTGCCATCACTTCAAGGAATGAGCAGTTCTTC,CAITSRNEQFF,11,TRBJ2-1,.,many,TRBV10-3
TGCGCCAGCAGCTTGAGTCGGGCAGGGAGACGTACCGGGGAGCTGTTTTTT,CASSLSRAGRRTGELFF,17,TRBJ2-2,.,many,TRBV5-1
TGCGCCAGCAGATCGGGACAGGGGCTGACACCCCTCCACTTT,CASRSGQGLTPLHF,14,TRBJ1-6,TRBD1,many,TRBV5-1